Presented here are 24 T cell receptor beta chains from one specimen sequenced in a study of CD8 T cells in ankylosing spondylitis. TCRdb re-called the 5' RACE reads with MiXCR, one entry per CDR3 protein. The sample comprises approximately 250,000 distinct CDR3 sequences, around 8% of which are singletons, and approximately 4.8% rests with the top ten. Sequencing used blood, either unsorted or a sorted T cell fraction (not recorded which). These receptors originate from a female donor with ankylosing spondylitis or in good health (not recorded which).

This clonotype occurred many times. V is TRBV7-8 and J is TRBJ2-1, with a weak D call TRBD2 (6 bases). V was cut by 5 bases and J by 8 bases, with 16 bases left in between. Per the germline V gene, CDR1 is SGHVS and CDR2 is FQNEAQ. The CDR3 has 14 residues. CDR3: CASSPSSREDEQFF. The CDR3 DNA is TGTGCCAGCAGCCCCTCGTCCAGGGAGGATGAGCAGTTCTTC.

A word on this clonotype: A much larger clone differs from this one at a single base, so this may be a read error. No DNA is shown, since the ends of the CDR3 on it are uncertain; the CDR3 is the one TCRdb lists. The rearrangement links TRBV28 to TRBJ1-1; the table's TRBD1 call for D was not verified on the DNA. The germline CDR1 and CDR2 sequences are MDHEN and SYDVKM. The CDR3 comprises 12 residues, both ends counted. The CDR3 sequence: CANSFGQGTPFF.

In its sample, this clonotype was seen many times. The chain is built from TRBV20-1 and TRBJ2-7; weak D call: TRBD1 (6 bases). CDR3 length: 13 residues. V lost 5 bases to trimming and J lost 3 bases, with 14 bases between them. The germline CDR1 and CDR2 sequences are DFQATT and SNEGSKA (reference sequence). The CDR3 here is CSAGGQIRYEQYF. The CDR3, as DNA: TGCAGTGCTGGGGGACAAATCCGCTACGAGCAGTACTTC.

This clonotype occurred many times. The CDR3 DNA reads TGTGCCAGTAGTGGGGGCCTGATGAACACTGAAGCTTTCTTT. It yields the protein CASSGGLMNTEAFF. The chain couples TRBV19 to TRBJ1-1; possible D gene TRBD1, 6 bases. The V gene lost 5 bases and the J gene lost 0 bases, with 10 bases spanning the gap. Germline CDR1 LNHDA, CDR2 SQIVND (reference sequence). This CDR3 comprises 14 residues.

In its sample, this clonotype was seen many times. This chain joins TRBV3-1 and TRBJ2-1; D is uncertain. The germline V gene has CDR1 LGHDT and CDR2 YNNKEL (reference sequence). Trimming left V 10 bases short and J 0 bases short, with 16 bases between. The CDR3 consists of 15 residues. The CDR3 sequence is CATVSKYSSYNEQFF. The DNA of the CDR3 is TGTGCCACCGTATCCAAGTACAGCTCCTACAATGAGCAGTTCTTC.

This clonotype was recorded at least ten times. The V gene is TRBV4-3, the J gene TRBJ1-2, with D perhaps TRBD1 (5 bases). Trimming stripped 3 bases from V and 0 bases from J, with 14 bases between. The CDR3 consists of 16 residues. Looked up from germline, CDR1 is LGHNA and CDR2 is YSLEER. The CDR3 sequence is CASSHRATGANYGYTF. In DNA, the CDR3 is TGCGCCAGCAGCCACCGCGCTACAGGAGCTAACTATGGCTACACCTTC.

This clonotype occurred many times. The V and J genes are TRBV20-1 and TRBJ2-5; D remains ambiguous. Germline CDR1 is DFQATT and CDR2 is SNEGSKA (reference sequence). V gave up 1 base and J gave up 3 bases, with 12 bases separating them. The CDR3 runs 14 residues. The CDR3 sequence: CSARVGPRKETQYF. Written as DNA, the CDR3 is TGCAGTGCTAGAGTCGGCCCTCGAAAAGAGACCCAGTACTTC.

This clonotype was detected ten times or more. The rearrangement uses TRBV5-1 and TRBJ1-6, with a possible D match to TRBD1 (5 bases). Germline CDR1 is SGHRS and CDR2 is YFSETQ. This CDR3 spans 14 amino acids. Trimming stripped 5 bases from V and 9 bases from J, with 15 bases between. The CDR3 loop reads CASRVTGDGSPLHF. In nucleotides, the CDR3 is TGCGCCAGCAGGGTAACAGGTGATGGTTCACCCCTCCACTTT.

In its sample, this clonotype was seen many times. This chain joins TRBV20-1 and TRBJ2-7, with D perhaps matching TRBD2 (5 bases). V dropped 3 bases and J dropped 4 bases, with 13 bases sitting between them. The CDR3 extends over 13 amino acids. The germline V gene encodes CDR1 DFQATT and CDR2 SNEGSKA (reference sequence). This CDR3 is CSARAGLPYEQYF. The CDR3 nucleotides read TGCAGTGCTAGGGCAGGACTTCCTTACGAGCAGTACTTC.

This clonotype has a handful of counts. J is TRBJ1-1 and V is TRBV7-9; no clear D. The CDR3 spans 14 residues. The germline V gene encodes CDR1 SEHNR and CDR2 FQNEAQ (reference sequence). Trimming pared 3 bases from V and 5 bases from J, leaving 13 bases between. The CDR3 nucleotides are TGTGCCAGCAGCTTCGAGGGTGGGTCGACTGAAGCTTTCTTT. Translated, it gives CASSFEGGSTEAFF.

This clonotype was seen repeatedly, ten times or more. This sequence joins TRBV7-9 and TRBJ2-1; 8 nucleotides align to TRBD2. Germline CDR1 SEHNR, CDR2 FQNEAQ (reference sequence). The V and J ends lost 6 bases and 6 bases, in that order; junction bases with no gene match: 16. The CDR3 is made up of 17 amino acids. The CDR3 region is CASRAKTGTRFSNEQFF. CDR3 bases: TGTGCCAGCAGGGCCAAAACCGGGACTAGGTTTAGCAATGAGCAGTTCTTC.

This clonotype was seen at least ten times. V gene TRBV10-2 combines with J gene TRBJ2-3; no firm D call. This CDR3 has 14 amino acids. V was trimmed by 3 bases and J by 6 bases, leaving 13 bases between them. Germline V gene lookup returns CDR1 WSHSY and CDR2 SAAADI. Written as DNA, the CDR3 is TGCGCCAGCAGTGATATGTCCCCCAGCGATACGCAGTATTTT. It encodes CASSDMSPSDTQYF.

A word on this clonotype: A much more abundant neighbour one base away suggests this may be a read error. The CDR3 spells CASSGTSGRGGHTDTQYF. The CDR3 region has the DNA TGTGCCAGCAGTGGGACTAGCGGGAGAGGGGGCCACACAGATACGCAGTATTTT. This sequence joins TRBV12-3 or TRBV12-4 and TRBJ2-3, with 14 bases identical to TRBD2. After removal of 5 bases from V and 2 bases from J, the junction contained 9 bases not matched to a gene. The CDR3 has 18 residues.

In its sample, this clonotype was seen many times. The chain has TRBV5-1 and TRBJ2-7; no clear D. The CDR3 covers 13 residues. With 5 bases removed from V and 3 bases from J, the gap between germline ends came to 12 bases. Germline CDR1 is SGHRS and CDR2 is YFSETQ. CDR3 sequence reads: CASRAGSSYEQYF. Written as DNA, the CDR3 is TGCGCCAGCAGGGCCGGATCAAGCTACGAGCAGTACTTC.

This clonotype was seen ten or more times. The chain has TRBV20-1 and TRBJ2-2; 12 bases are a match to TRBD1. The V and J ends lost 2 bases and 4 bases, in that order; junction bases with no gene match: 5. CDR3 length: 16 amino acids. In germline, CDR1 is DFQATT, CDR2 SNEGSKA (reference sequence). In DNA, the CDR3 is TGCAGTGCTAGAAGGGACAGGGGGCCGGGCACCGGGGAGCTGTTTTTT. Translating it yields CSARRDRGPGTGELFF.

This clonotype was picked up many times. The V call is TRBV12-3 or TRBV12-4, the J call TRBJ2-5, with TRBD1 identical over 8 bases. The ends lost 1 base at V and 4 bases at J; junction bases unmatched: 5. The CDR3 is 15 amino acids. The CDR3 loop reads CASSLGTGQRETQYF. In DNA form, the CDR3 reads TGTGCCAGCAGTTTAGGGACAGGGCAAAGAGAGACCCAGTACTTC.

This clonotype was counted ten times or more. This chain connects TRBV20-1 to TRBJ2-1; D is tentatively TRBD1 or TRBD2 (5 bases each). The CDR3 covers 15 residues. V dropped 5 bases and J dropped 1 base, with 15 bases sitting between them. Germline V CDR1 and CDR2: DFQATT, SNEGSKA (reference sequence). CDR3 amino acids: CSAFFSRGSYNEQFF. In nucleotides, the CDR3 is TGCAGTGCTTTTTTTTCGAGGGGTTCCTACAATGAGCAGTTCTTC.

This clonotype was observed a single time. The chain uses TRBV28 and TRBJ1-1, with a possible D match to TRBD1 (5 bases). Trimming removed 6 bases from V and 1 base from J, with 12 bases in between. CDR1 is MDHEN and CDR2 is SYDVKM in the germline V gene. The CDR3 has 14 residues. The CDR3, as DNA: TGTGCCAGCAGGCCTCCGGGACCGAACACTGAAGCTTTCTTT. Encoded protein: CASRPPGPNTEAFF.

Many counts were recorded for this clonotype. The junction departs from the called germline gene at one end, perhaps through a read error. V gene TRBV5-6 combines with J gene TRBJ2-4, with 11 bases lining up with TRBD2. The CDR3 covers 11 residues. Germline CDR1 is SGHDT and CDR2 is YYEEEE. CDR3 amino acids: CASSLVGLAVF. In DNA form, the CDR3 reads TGTGCCAGCAGCTTGGTGGGACTAGCGGTCTTC.

Concerning this clonotype: This clone may be a read error of a much larger clone one base away. V gene TRBV24-1 combines with J gene TRBJ2-7; perhaps D is TRBD1 or TRBD2 (5 bases each). Germline values: CDR1 KGHDR, CDR2 SFDVKD. The CDR3 length is 16 residues. Trimming removed 4 bases from V and 5 bases from J, with 20 bases in between. The DNA of the CDR3 is TGTGCCACCAGTGACCGGGACCACTTTAGTCGGCACGAGCAGTACTTC. Protein sequence: CATSDRDHFSRHEQYF.

The CDR3 DNA follows: TGTGCCAGCAGTTCCCACGATCCCCCCTACGAGCAGTACTTC. Amino acid sequence: CASSSHDPPYEQYF. V usage is TRBV7-9 and J usage is TRBJ2-7; D is unclear. The CDR3 loop spans 14 amino acids. Trimming stripped 6 bases from V and 2 bases from J, with 14 bases between. Germline V gives CDR1 SEHNR, CDR2 FQNEAQ (reference sequence).

Many counts were recorded for this clonotype. V is TRBV15 and J is TRBJ2-1, with TRBD2 matching over 12 bases. The V and J ends lost 4 bases and 8 bases, in that order; junction bases with no gene match: 6. The CDR3 runs 15 residues. The germline CDR1 and CDR2 sequences are LNHNV and YYDKDF (reference sequence). The CDR3, as DNA: TGTGCCACCAGCACCCGACTAGCGGGAGATCATGAGCAGTTCTTC. Translated, it gives CATSTRLAGDHEQFF.

Details on this clonotype: A much larger clonotype is one base distant, so this may be a read error. The chain uses TRBV9 and TRBJ2-1; D not certain. Trimming stripped 4 bases from V and 6 bases from J, with 11 bases between. Germline V gives CDR1 SGDLS, CDR2 YYNGEE. The CDR3 is made up of 13 amino acids. Written as DNA, the CDR3 is TGTGCCAGCAGCATAGCTGACGGCAATGAGCAGTTCTTC. Encoded protein: CASSIADGNEQFF.

In this sample, this clonotype turned up many times. This chain connects TRBV20-1 to TRBJ2-5, with 7 bases lining up with TRBD2. The junction had 2 bases not matched to a gene; V was cut back by 7 bases and J by 3 bases. Germline V lookup: CDR1 DFQATT, CDR2 SNEGSKA (reference sequence). The CDR3 is 11 residues long. CDR3 DNA sequence: TGCAGTGTAAGCGGGGAAGAGACCCAGTACTTC. The encoded protein is CSVSGEETQYF.